This T cell receptor (beta chain) stems from a study of blood T cell repertoires in COVID-19. Overall study context: From the United States, Italy and Spain came samples of acute and convalescent COVID-19.

Trimming took 0 bases from V and 2 from J, leaving 28 bases between them. Germline-derived CDR1 and CDR2 are LGHDT and YNNKEL (reference sequence). This CDR3 has 21 amino acids. Seattle-derived patients entered the study during active infection and were followed longitudinally. As handled by the study authors: The assay estimated nucleated cells by amplifying reference gene primers. Clones were read by immunoSEQ multiplex PCR, and TCRdb kept only the in-frame ones, dropping some. V and J calls and clone size are those listed in that table; D and trimming were worked out from the DNA. The table lists some 170,000 clones, roughly 76% of them singletons.

The clonotype comes from a woman in her thirties or forties with COVID-19, enrolled during active disease. Sequencing was performed on peripheral blood. V gene TRBV3-1 (or the pseudogene TRBV3-2) combines with J gene TRBJ1-2; no reliable D call. The CDR3 nucleotides are TGTGCCAGCAGCCAAGATAATTTTTTGATGCCCACAACTAAAGACAACTATGGCTACACCTTC. Amino acids: CASSQDNFLMPTTKDNYGYTF.